The clone carrying this T cell receptor (beta chain) has just a few counts. The antigen remains undetermined. The sequenced fragment ends 3 residues before the CDR3 boundary, so the rest is inferred from the germline J gene. The data were taken from a study of T cell clonality in common variable immunodeficiency. The V and J ends lost 3 bases and 1 base respectively, with 18 bases between them. CDR1 is GTSNPN, CDR2 SVGIG, per germline (reference sequence). The CDR3 is 16 residues long. Study-wide results and caveats: Reportedly, TCR beta sequences from common variable immunodeficiency showed fewer deletions and N-nucleotide insertions.

Libraries were prepared by immunoSEQ multiplex PCR; TCRdb keeps only in-frame clonotypes and omits some of them. The sample shows fewer than 15,000 clones, none of them appearing just once. The sequence was obtained from a human donor with common variable immunodeficiency. The chain links TRBV30 to TRBJ1-1; perhaps TRBD1 as D (6 bases). Sequenced material: peripheral blood mononuclear cells. CDR3 sequence reads: CAWSETTGLKNTEAFF. The DNA read from the CDR3 is TGTGCCTGGAGCGAAACGACAGGTTTAAAGAACACTGAA. Based on the CDR3 plus reference TRBV30 and TRBJ1-1, the full variable domain is SQTIHQWPATLVQPVGSPLSLECTVEGTSNPNLYWYRQAAGRGLQLLFYSVGIGQISSEVPQNLSASRPQDRQFILSSKKLLLSDSGFYLCAWSETTGLKNTEAFFGQGTRLTVV.